Following are 32 T cell receptor beta chains from one sample sequenced in a study of CD8+ T cells in alopecia areata. Following RNA extraction, reverse transcription yielded cDNA that acted as the sequencing template. Sequencing was performed with immunoSEQ multiplex PCR; in TCRdb, only in-frame clones are kept and a portion is missing. The table has about 190,000 clones, roughly 60% seen once. Treatment reported: oral pan-JAK inhibitor, 5-10 mg twice daily. Sample: CD4+ T cells sorted from blood, taken at week 24, from a patient treated with tofacitinib. The receptors originated from a human donor with alopecia areata.

This chain uses TRBV2 with TRBJ2-2; 8 bases agree with TRBD2. The CDR3 extends over 14 amino acids. Germline V gives CDR1 SNHLY, CDR2 FYNNEI. The J segment lost 4 bases and the V segment lost 7 bases, leaving 5 bases of the junction unmatched. The chain's CDR3 is CASNSGGPTGELFF. In DNA, the CDR3 is TGTGCCAGCAATTCGGGGGGGCCCACCGGGGAGCTGTTTTTT.

In this sample, this clone turned up a few times. The chain carries TRBV29-1 and TRBJ2-5; tentatively, D is TRBD2 (6 bases). The CDR3 has 13 amino acids. The germline CDR1 and CDR2 sequences are SQVTM and ANQGSEA. Trimming cost V 7 bases and J 5 bases, with 17 bases left between them. CDR3 region: CSGADYPGETQYF. As DNA, the CDR3 is TGCAGCGGGGCGGACTACCCTGGGGAGACCCAGTACTTC.

V is TRBV29-1 and J is TRBJ2-5; TRBD1 or TRBD2 may be the D gene (6 bases each). Looked up from germline, CDR1 is SQVTM and CDR2 is ANQGSEA. Trimming stripped 3 bases from V and 4 bases from J, with 12 bases between. The CDR3 has 13 amino acids. CDR3: CSVEGRGRETQYF. In DNA form, the CDR3 reads TGCAGCGTTGAGGGCCGGGGGCGAGAGACCCAGTACTTC.

The gene calls are TRBV5-1 and TRBJ2-2; TRBD1 matches at 7 bases. CDR1 and CDR2 (germline): SGHRS, YFSETQ. The ends lost 3 bases at V and 8 bases at J; junction bases unmatched: 7. The CDR3 totals 14 residues. The CDR3 spells CASSYGQVRGELFF. The CDR3, as DNA: TGCGCCAGCAGCTACGGACAGGTCCGGGGGGAGCTGTTTTTT.

The chain joins TRBV11-3 to TRBJ2-3; tentatively, D is TRBD2 (6 bases). This CDR3 spans 15 amino acids. Per germline, CDR1 SGHNT and CDR2 YENEEA. Trimming left V 5 bases short and J 4 bases short, with 16 bases between. CDR3 protein: CASSRLVGTPDTQYF. The DNA of the CDR3 is TGTGCCAGCAGCCGACTAGTGGGTACACCAGATACGCAGTATTTT.

This chain connects TRBV9 to TRBJ1-5; a possible D gene is TRBD1 (5 bases). The CDR3 has 14 amino acids. The V and J ends lost 0 bases and 5 bases respectively, with 9 bases between them. From germline, CDR1 is SGDLS and CDR2 YYNGEE. In DNA form, the CDR3 reads TGTGCCAGCAGCGTAGGGGAGACAGATCAGCCCCAGCATTTT. Encoded protein: CASSVGETDQPQHF.

This clone has more than one count but fewer than ten. The chain joins TRBV6-6 to TRBJ1-5, with 7 nucleotides matching TRBD1. V gave up 5 bases and J gave up 7 bases; unmatched junction bases: 8. Germline-derived CDR1 and CDR2 are MNHNY and SVGAGI (reference sequence). There are 14 residues in the CDR3. CDR3 sequence reads: CASSTRGGGQPQHF. The CDR3 coding sequence is TGTGCCAGCAGTACCAGGGGGGGCGGGCAGCCCCAGCATTTT.

The CDR3 DNA reads TGTGCCAGCAGCCCTAATTCGGGACTCACCCCCAATGAGCAGTTCTTC. Protein sequence: CASSPNSGLTPNEQFF. V usage is TRBV7-7 and J usage is TRBJ2-1; D may be TRBD2 (6 bases). Trimming shortened V by 5 bases and J by 6 bases, and 20 bases separated the two germline ends. The CDR3 is 16 residues long. Germline V gene lookup returns CDR1 SSHAT and CDR2 FNYEAQ (reference sequence).

A remark on this clone: The sample holds other DNA sequences that translate to the same CDR3. The CDR3 loop reads CSVAGTVTYEQYF. DNA for the CDR3: TGCAGCGTTGCCGGGACTGTGACCTACGAGCAGTACTTC. The rearrangement joins TRBV29-1 to TRBJ2-7, with D perhaps matching TRBD2 (6 bases). The CDR3 runs to 13 residues. The V gene's germline CDR1 is SQVTM and CDR2 ANQGSEA. Trimming removed 4 bases at V and 2 bases at J, with 12 bases between.

This rearrangement joins TRBV9 to TRBJ1-2; TRBD1 aligns across 7 bases. This CDR3 is 13 amino acids long. CDR1 and CDR2 from the germline V gene are SGDLS and YYNGEE. The V segment lost 0 bases and the J segment 11 bases; nucleotides outside the gene matches: 7. The CDR3 loop reads CASSVANGQEYTF. CDR3 bases: TGTGCCAGCAGCGTAGCTAACGGACAGGAGTACACCTTC. The full variable domain, with the rest looked up from reference TRBV9 and TRBJ1-2, is DSGVTQTPKHLITATGQRVTLRCSPRSGDLSVYWYQQSLDQGLQFLIQYYNGEERAKGNILERFSAQQFPDLHSELNLSSLELGDSALYFCASSVANGQEYTFGSGTRLTVV.

The V gene is TRBV30, the J gene TRBJ1-1; no reliable D call. The CDR3 totals 13 residues. The ends were cut back, 2 bases at V and 0 bases at J, with 7 bases in the middle. Per the germline V gene, CDR1 is GTSNPN and CDR2 is SVGIG (reference sequence). The CDR3 sequence: CAWSFLMNTEAFF. CDR3 DNA: TGTGCCTGGAGTTTTTTGATGAACACTGAAGCTTTCTTT.

The chain combines TRBV4-1 with TRBJ1-1; D gene unclear. V was trimmed by 0 bases and J by 4 bases, leaving 12 bases between them. The germline V gene encodes CDR1 MGHRA and CDR2 YSYEKL. The CDR3 runs to 15 residues. CDR3 residues: CASSQDVNGGTEAFF. Written as DNA, the CDR3 is TGCGCCAGCAGCCAAGACGTTAATGGAGGCACTGAAGCTTTCTTT.

The chain carries TRBV5-1 and TRBJ1-1, with D maybe TRBD1 (6 bases). Trimming took 0 bases from V and 8 from J, leaving 11 bases between them. Germline V gene lookup returns CDR1 SGHRS and CDR2 YFSETQ. The CDR3 extends over 13 amino acids. CDR3 coding DNA: TGCGCCAGCAGCTTGGAGGCAGGGGCCGAAGCTTTCTTT. Its protein is CASSLEAGAEAFF.

The CDR3 region is CSARVRTETQYF. The CDR3, as DNA: TGCAGCGCCCGAGTTAGGACAGAGACCCAGTACTTC. V gene TRBV29-1 combines with J gene TRBJ2-5; no clear D gene. The CDR3 is 12 amino acids. The V end was cut by 7 bases, the J end by 4 bases, with 13 bases between. Germline-derived CDR1 and CDR2 are SQVTM and ANQGSEA.

This clone was seen just once. This chain uses TRBV29-1 with TRBJ2-5, with unresolved D. V dropped 0 bases and J dropped 4 bases, with 3 bases sitting between them. CDR3 length: 11 residues. Germline values: CDR1 SQVTM, CDR2 ANQGSEA. CDR3 loop: CSVEDGETQYF. DNA for the CDR3: TGCAGCGTTGAAGATGGAGAGACCCAGTACTTC.

V and J are TRBV7-2 and TRBJ2-3, with 7 nucleotides matching TRBD2. CDR1 and CDR2 from the germline V gene are SGHTA and FQGNSA. The CDR3 totals 16 residues. V gave up 1 base and J gave up 4 bases; unmatched junction bases: 8. The CDR3 bases are TGTGCCAGCAGCTTAGAGCCTAGCGGCAAGGCAGATACGCAGTATTTT. Translating gives CASSLEPSGKADTQYF.

This sequence joins TRBV7-2 and TRBJ2-3, with 8 nucleotides matching TRBD2. V dropped 1 base and J dropped 1; count of bases not matched to a gene: 1. Germline V gene data show CDR1 as SGHTA and CDR2 as FQGNSA. The CDR3 has 15 amino acids. The CDR3 nucleotides are TGTGCCAGCAGCTTAGGGCGGGGGGGCACAGATACGCAGTATTTT. Encoded protein: CASSLGRGGTDTQYF.

V is TRBV5-8 and J is TRBJ1-1, with 9 bases lining up with TRBD1. V lost 3 bases, J lost 5 bases, and 8 bases stayed unmatched. The germline CDR1 and CDR2 sequences are SGHTS and YDEGEE. CDR3 length: 15 amino acids. CDR3 coding DNA: TGTGCCAGCAGCTCCAGGGGACAGGGAAGGACTGAAGCTTTCTTT. Protein: CASSSRGQGRTEAFF.

This clone was seen only a few times. The rearrangement uses TRBV28 and TRBJ1-5; no definite D call. The CDR3 length is 15 residues. The germline V gene has CDR1 MDHEN and CDR2 SYDVKM. With 3 bases removed from V and 0 bases from J, the gap between germline ends came to 9 bases. CDR3 nucleotides: TGTGCCAGCAGTTTTCCGGGCTCTAGCAATCAGCCCCAGCATTTT. Amino acids: CASSFPGSSNQPQHF.

Note on this clone: The same CDR3 also results from other DNA sequences found in this sample. The CDR3 nucleotides are TGTGCCAGCAGTTTAAGCCCCTATGGCTACACCTTC. It encodes CASSLSPYGYTF. The J gene is TRBJ1-2, the V gene TRBV28; the D is unclear. The CDR3 runs 12 residues. CDR1 and CDR2 (germline): MDHEN, SYDVKM. Trimming stripped 2 bases from V and 4 bases from J, with 5 bases between.

The genes are TRBV25-1 and TRBJ2-1; D ambiguous. Trimming removed 8 bases from V and 12 bases from J, with 17 bases in between. Germline loops: CDR1 MGHDK, CDR2 SYGVNS. The CDR3 totals 12 residues. The CDR3 nucleotides read TGTGCCAGCTACACTCCGGGCTTAGGGCAGTTCTTC. This translates into CASYTPGLGQFF.

This chain links TRBV2 with TRBJ1-4; TRBD1 aligns across 7 bases. Germline V gene lookup returns CDR1 SNHLY and CDR2 FYNNEI. With V trimmed by 5 bases and J by 8 bases, 8 bases remained unmatched. This CDR3 is built from 14 residues. The CDR3 reads CASSRTGDREKLFF. The DNA for the CDR3 is TGTGCCAGCAGTAGAACAGGGGACCGAGAAAAACTGTTTTTT.

V gene TRBV5-6 combines with J gene TRBJ2-4; D gene ambiguous. Germline V gives CDR1 SGHDT, CDR2 YYEEEE. V gave up 2 bases and J gave up 2 bases, with 8 bases separating them. The CDR3 covers 14 residues. The chain's CDR3 is CASSFLLTKNIQYF. In DNA, the CDR3 is TGTGCCAGCAGCTTTTTACTAACCAAAAACATTCAGTACTTC.

This chain uses TRBV7-2 with TRBJ2-1, with D perhaps assigned TRBD1 or TRBD2 (6 bases each). CDR3 length: 17 residues. Trimming left V 0 bases short and J 9 bases short, with 21 bases between. The germline V gene has CDR1 SGHTA and CDR2 FQGNSA. The CDR3 loop is CASSLAPFQGIGGEQFF. CDR3 coding DNA: TGTGCCAGCAGCTTAGCCCCCTTTCAGGGGATCGGGGGTGAGCAGTTCTTC.

The V call is TRBV6-5, the J call TRBJ1-5; TRBD1 agrees at 7 bases. Trimming cost V 3 bases and J 7 bases; bases outside gene matches: 3. The germline CDR1 and CDR2 sequences are MNHEY and SVGAGI. The CDR3 is 13 amino acids. CDR3 region: CASSYDREQPQHF. CDR3 coding DNA: TGTGCCAGCAGTTATGACAGGGAACAGCCCCAGCATTTT.

This clone showed up just a few times. The chain joins TRBV11-1 to TRBJ2-3; 8 nucleotides agree with TRBD2. This CDR3 is 15 amino acids long. Germline trimming cut 1 base from V and 5 bases from J; bases unmatched to any gene: 5. Germline lookup yields CDR1 SGHAT and CDR2 FQDESV (reference sequence). The CDR3 is CASSLDPGGKDTQYF. The CDR3 nucleotides are TGTGCCAGCAGCTTAGATCCGGGGGGGAAAGATACGCAGTATTTT.

This clone was seen only once. The rearrangement joins TRBV30 to TRBJ2-3, with D perhaps matching TRBD2 (5 bases). Deletions cut 0 bases from V and 14 bases from J, with 12 bases between. Germline lookup yields CDR1 GTSNPN and CDR2 SVGIG (reference sequence). The CDR3 has 11 amino acids. The CDR3 region has the DNA TGTGCCTGGAGTGTAGGAGCGGTTCCGTATTTT. Protein product: CAWSVGAVPYF.

CDR3 DNA: TGTGCCGGGGAGAGGGGATCCGGCCATGAAAAACTGTTTTTT. As protein: CAGERGSGHEKLFF. The chain is built from TRBV30 and TRBJ1-4; TRBD1 might be the D (5 bases). V lost 8 bases and J 6 bases, leaving 19 bases between the germline ends. The CDR3 extends over 14 amino acids. CDR1 is GTSNPN, CDR2 SVGIG, per germline (reference sequence). Full variable domain (remainder filled in from reference TRBV30 and TRBJ1-4): SQTIHQWPATLVQPVGSPLSLECTVEGTSNPNLYWYRQAAGRGLQLLFYSVGIGQISSEVPQNLSASRPQDRQFILSSKKLLLSDSGFYLCAGERGSGHEKLFFGSGTQLSVL.

This chain links TRBV29-1 with TRBJ2-7; 7 bases are a match to TRBD2. This CDR3 region has 12 residues. Germline V gives CDR1 SQVTM, CDR2 ANQGSEA. V shed 6 bases, J shed 2 bases, and the junction held 4 bases outside the gene matches. Here the CDR3 DNA reads TGCAGCGTGGGACTACCTCCCTACGAGCAGTACTTC. This sequence encodes CSVGLPPYEQYF.

The chain uses TRBV30 and TRBJ2-2; D remains unclear. CDR1 and CDR2 (germline): GTSNPN, SVGIG (reference sequence). Trimming removed 1 base at V and 6 bases at J, with 3 bases between. The CDR3 totals 11 residues. The CDR3 sequence is CAWSASGELFF. Written as DNA, the CDR3 is TGTGCCTGGAGTGCTTCCGGGGAGCTGTTTTTT. Together with reference TRBV30 and TRBJ2-2, the CDR3 gives the full variable domain: SQTIHQWPATLVQPVGSPLSLECTVEGTSNPNLYWYRQAAGRGLQLLFYSVGIGQISSEVPQNLSASRPQDRQFILSSKKLLLSDSGFYLCAWSASGELFFGEGSRLTVL.

This clone was detected a few times. The J gene is TRBJ1-2, the V gene TRBV19, with a tentative D call TRBD1 (5 bases). Between the trimmed V and J ends, which lost 5 bases and 11 bases, there was a span of 15 bases. In germline, CDR1 is LNHDA, CDR2 SQIVND (reference sequence). The CDR3 is 12 amino acids. Here the CDR3 reads CASSPGRTRYTF. In DNA, the CDR3 is TGTGCCAGTAGTCCGGGACGAACGAGATACACCTTC.

The CDR3 DNA reads as TGTGCCAGCAGCTTAGTTCAGGGGGTGGACTATGGCTACACCTTC. Translation gives CASSLVQGVDYGYTF. This sequence joins TRBV7-2 and TRBJ1-2, with 7 bases aligning to TRBD1. Germline trimming cut 1 base from V and 3 bases from J; bases unmatched to any gene: 5. The germline CDR1 and CDR2 sequences are SGHTA and FQGNSA. The CDR3 is made up of 15 amino acids.